Each of the 20 T cell receptor beta chains below was sequenced from the same sample in a study of molecular identifiers for immune sequencing clone quantification. Each CDR3 protein gets one entry after TCRdb re-called the PCR reads with MiXCR. The repertoire holds around 480,000 distinct CDR3 sequences, with over 20% as singletons. Sequenced: naive CD8+ T cells from blood, with Jurkat cell RNA spiked in. As to subset: FACS-sorted CD8+CD4-CCR7+CD45RA+ naive T cells. Receptors were obtained from a human donor in good health. Some libraries in this study had Jurkat cell RNA spiked in.

The chain joins TRBV6-2 or TRBV6-3 to TRBJ1-1; D call uncertain. Germline values: CDR1 MNHEY, CDR2 SVGEGT. The CDR3 totals 14 residues. V gave up 3 bases and J gave up 4 bases, with 12 bases separating them. The CDR3 region has the DNA TGTGCCAGCAGTTATAACGTGGGGAGCACTGAAGCTTTCTTT. It translates to CASSYNVGSTEAFF.

The chain couples TRBV19 to TRBJ2-7; TRBD2 matches 9 bases. The germline CDR1 and CDR2 sequences are LNHDA and SQIVND (reference sequence). The CDR3 runs to 15 residues. J gave up 3 bases and V 6 bases, and 9 bases lay outside the gene matches. Written as DNA, the CDR3 is TGTGCCAGTAGCCTCACGAGCGGGGGGATCTACGAGCAGTACTTC. Residues: CASSLTSGGIYEQYF.

This clonotype was recorded a few times. V gene TRBV4-2 combines with J gene TRBJ2-7; 9 bases map to TRBD2. Germline CDR1 and CDR2: LGHNA and YNFKEQ. J was trimmed by 5 bases and V by 5 bases; bases with no gene match: 13. The CDR3 loop spans 16 amino acids. The CDR3 DNA sequence: TGTGCCAGCAGCGAGCTAGCGGGGAGGAGTGGCCACGAGCAGTACTTC. Amino acid sequence: CASSELAGRSGHEQYF.

The chain links TRBV30 to TRBJ2-3; a weak D match, TRBD1 (5 bases). The V gene lost 6 bases and the J gene lost 0 bases, with 16 bases spanning the gap. The germline V gene has CDR1 GTSNPN and CDR2 SVGIG (reference sequence). The CDR3 extends over 15 amino acids. The CDR3: CACTSGASSTDTQYF. In DNA form, the CDR3 reads TGTGCCTGCACCTCTGGGGCATCTAGCACAGATACGCAGTATTTT.

With respect to this clonotype: A much more abundant neighbour one base away suggests this may be a read error. The chain uses TRBV7-9 and TRBJ2-4; D uncertain. The CDR3 has 16 residues. CDR1 and CDR2 from the germline V gene are SEHNR and FQNEAQ (reference sequence). Trimming took 4 bases from V and 7 from J, leaving 20 bases between them. The CDR3 sequence is CASSSSLVPEANIQYF. The CDR3 nucleotides are TGTGCCAGCAGCTCAAGTCTAGTCCCAGAGGCGAACATTCAGTACTTC.

Remarks on this clonotype: A much larger clone sits a single nucleotide away, making a read error possible. J is TRBJ1-1 and V is TRBV6-5; D ambiguous. Germline V gene data show CDR1 as MNHEY and CDR2 as SVGAGI. Trimming pared 2 bases from V and 3 bases from J, leaving 10 bases between. This CDR3 is 14 amino acids long. The CDR3 DNA sequence: TGTGCCAGCAGTTACGGCAGGCGGGACACTGAAGCTTTCTTT. Residues: CASSYGRRDTEAFF.

This clonotype was observed a few times. J is TRBJ1-3 and V is TRBV9; D ambiguous. Germline assignment: CDR1 SGDLS and CDR2 YYNGEE. V lost 0 bases to trimming and J lost 0 bases, with 7 bases between them. This CDR3 has 15 amino acids. The CDR3 is CASSVASDSGNTIYF. For the CDR3, the DNA is TGTGCCAGCAGCGTAGCCAGTGACTCTGGAAACACCATATATTTT.

Worth noting for this clonotype: It may be a read error: a sequence one base away is much more abundant. The chain employs TRBV20-1 and TRBJ2-7, with D possibly TRBD1 on 6 matching bases. The germline V gene encodes CDR1 DFQATT and CDR2 SNEGSKA (reference sequence). V lost 5 bases and J lost 3, with 14 bases in between. The CDR3 sequence is 13 residues long. CDR3 bases: TGCAGTGCTTCCCCCTGGGGACACTACGAGCAGTACTTC. It codes for CSASPWGHYEQYF.

Turning to this clonotype: This likely traces to a read error, being one base from a far larger clone. The chain is built from TRBV6-2 or TRBV6-3 and TRBJ2-7; the D gene could be TRBD1 or TRBD2 (5 bases each). Germline assignment: CDR1 MNHEY and CDR2 SVGEGT. This CDR3 is built from 13 residues. The CDR3 spells CASGYGTGYEQYF. The CDR3 nucleotides are TGTGCCAGCGGTTACGGGACGGGCTACGAGCAGTACTTC.

This clonotype was observed at least ten times. The chain joins TRBV7-9 to TRBJ1-1, with 8 bases that match TRBD1. Germline CDR1 and CDR2: SEHNR and FQNEAQ (reference sequence). The CDR3 runs 15 residues. Trimming removed 4 bases from V and 1 base from J; junction bases left unmatched: 5. The CDR3 DNA reads as TGTGCCAGCAGCTCACCAGGGGGCTCGAACACTGAAGCTTTCTTT. This codes for CASSSPGGSNTEAFF.

Ten or more counts support this clonotype. The chain joins TRBV6-2 or TRBV6-3 to TRBJ1-1; D is undetermined. Germline CDR1 is MNHEY and CDR2 is SVGEGT. The CDR3 contains 12 residues. Trimming took off 7 bases at V and 2 bases at J, with 8 bases between the two ends. For the CDR3, the DNA is TGTGCCAGCACCACATCAAACACTGAAGCTTTCTTT. Its translation is CASTTSNTEAFF.

This rearrangement joins TRBV9 to TRBJ1-5, with a weak D call TRBD1 (6 bases). The V end was cut by 4 bases, the J end by 6 bases, with 20 bases between. Germline V gives CDR1 SGDLS, CDR2 YYNGEE. This CDR3 has 16 amino acids. The CDR3 sequence is CASSYIYRELGQPQHF. The CDR3 DNA sequence: TGTGCCAGCAGCTACATTTACAGGGAGCTGGGTCAGCCCCAGCATTTT.

This clonotype came up a few times. The chain is built from TRBV7-8 and TRBJ2-7; the D gene is possibly TRBD1 (5 bases). Germline-derived CDR1 and CDR2 are SGHVS and FQNEAQ. Deletions cut 5 bases from V and 3 bases from J, with 11 bases between. The CDR3 has 13 residues. CDR3 protein: CASSPRTHYEQYF. The DNA of the CDR3 is TGTGCCAGCAGCCCGAGGACACACTACGAGCAGTACTTC.

The sample holds many counts of this clonotype. The chain joins TRBV7-8 to TRBJ2-3; the match to TRBD2 covers 8 bases. Germline lookup yields CDR1 SGHVS and CDR2 FQNEAQ. This CDR3 is built from 17 residues. V shed 1 base and J 2 bases; nucleotides not matched to a gene: 8. The DNA for the CDR3 is TGTGCCAGCAGCTTAGAGATTGGACTAGCCCTCACAGATACGCAGTATTTT. It yields the protein CASSLEIGLALTDTQYF.

Comment on this clonotype: A clone one base away is much larger, so this may be a read error. The chain is built from TRBV15 and TRBJ1-5; D gene ambiguous. Germline V gives CDR1 LNHNV, CDR2 YYDKDF (reference sequence). This CDR3 is 13 amino acids long. V dropped 10 bases and J dropped 6 bases, with 16 bases sitting between them. The CDR3 bases are TGTGCCAGCACCACAGCTCGATTTCAGCCCCAGCATTTT. Translating it yields CASTTARFQPQHF.

The CDR3 DNA reads as TGTGCCAGTACAGACGTGGGGCTGAGGGAGCAGTACTTC. It yields the protein CASTDVGLREQYF. V usage is TRBV7-9 and J usage is TRBJ2-7; a possible D gene is TRBD1 (5 bases). Trimming took off 9 bases at V and 7 bases at J, with 19 bases between the two ends. The germline V gene has CDR1 SEHNR and CDR2 FQNEAQ (reference sequence). The CDR3 extends over 13 amino acids.

This chain connects TRBV28 to TRBJ2-2; D is possibly TRBD2 (5 bases). The CDR3 contains 14 residues. Germline V lookup: CDR1 MDHEN, CDR2 SYDVKM. V gave up 6 bases and J gave up 5 bases, with 13 bases separating them. The CDR3 bases are TGTGCCAGCAGACTCCGCACTAGTACCGGGGAGCTGTTTTTT. Translation gives CASRLRTSTGELFF.

Only a few counts were recorded for this clonotype. J is TRBJ2-3 and V is TRBV19; D is possibly TRBD2 (7 bases). The CDR3 has 18 amino acids. In germline, CDR1 is LNHDA, CDR2 SQIVND (reference sequence). V dropped 5 bases and J dropped 2 bases, with 23 bases sitting between them. This CDR3 is CASSVLGLTGGTTDTQYF. The CDR3 region has the DNA TGTGCCAGTAGTGTATTAGGACTGACGGGGGGCACCACAGATACGCAGTATTTT.

This clonotype was observed many times. The rearrangement uses TRBV6-1 and TRBJ1-5; 8 bases are shared with TRBD1. V was pared by 1 base and J by 3 bases, with 2 bases of the junction left unmatched. The CDR3 has 15 residues. CDR1 and CDR2 from the germline V gene are MNHNS and SASEGT. CDR3 amino acids: CASSEVDRANQPQHF. For the CDR3, the DNA is TGTGCCAGCAGTGAAGTGGACAGGGCCAATCAGCCCCAGCATTTT.

This clonotype was found many times. This chain uses TRBV7-6 with TRBJ2-7; D might be TRBD1 or TRBD2, each matching 5 bases. The germline V gene encodes CDR1 SGHVS and CDR2 FNYEAQ. V was shortened by 5 bases and J by 1 base, with 18 bases between the two germline ends. The CDR3 length is 16 residues. This CDR3 reads CASSPGPGTLSYEQYF. CDR3 DNA sequence: TGTGCCAGCAGCCCAGGGCCCGGGACCCTATCCTACGAGCAGTACTTC.